These 8 T cell receptor beta chains came from one sample sequenced in a study of T-cell reconstitution after alpha-beta-depleted transplantation in children. Preparing the TCRbeta library involved the use of unique molecular identifiers. TCRdb itself ran the PCR reads through MiXCR, one entry per CDR3 protein. The table has 480,000 or so distinct CDR3 sequences, 10% to 13% seen once. The specimen was PBMCs, collected before TCRalphabeta/CD19-depleted stem cell transplant. These receptors all come from a child younger than 10 with inherited bone marrow failure, due to receive a stem cell transplant.

The rearrangement links TRBV24-1 to TRBJ2-5; 10 nucleotides agree with TRBD2. The CDR3 is 15 amino acids. Looked up from germline, CDR1 is KGHDR and CDR2 is SFDVKD. Trimming removed 2 bases from V and 2 bases from J; junction bases left unmatched: 1. CDR3 bases: TGTGCCACCAGTGATTGGGGACTAGCGCAAGAGACCCAGTACTTC. Its translation is CATSDWGLAQETQYF.

This clonotype showed up just a few times. J is TRBJ2-5 and V is TRBV6-1, with 11 bases matching TRBD2. The germline V gene has CDR1 MNHNS and CDR2 SASEGT. The CDR3 consists of 16 residues. The J segment lost 5 bases and the V segment lost 1 base, leaving 6 bases of the junction unmatched. CDR3 residues: CASSEGGLAEEETQYF. As DNA, the CDR3 is TGTGCCAGCAGTGAAGGGGGACTAGCGGAAGAGGAGACCCAGTACTTC.

This clonotype was seen a few times. V is TRBV18 and J is TRBJ2-7; 9 bases align to TRBD2. J was trimmed by 7 bases and V by 0 bases; bases with no gene match: 7. The CDR3 sequence is 15 residues long. Germline loops: CDR1 KGHSH, CDR2 LQKENI. CDR3 amino acids: CASSPPLAGSSEQYF. CDR3 nucleotide sequence: TGTGCCAGCTCACCACCCCTAGCGGGATCTTCTGAGCAGTACTTC.

This sequence joins TRBV20-1 and TRBJ1-6, with D possibly TRBD1 on 5 matching bases. Trimming cost V 3 bases and J 10 bases, with 16 bases left between them. The CDR3 length is 14 residues. Germline V gives CDR1 DFQATT, CDR2 SNEGSKA (reference sequence). The CDR3 DNA sequence: TGCAGTGCTAGGCGGCAGGGCATATGGTCACCCCTCCACTTT. Translation gives CSARRQGIWSPLHF.

This clonotype occurred a few times. The chain couples TRBV30 to TRBJ2-7; weak D call: TRBD1 (5 bases). Germline V gene lookup returns CDR1 GTSNPN and CDR2 SVGIG (reference sequence). The CDR3 spans 13 residues. Trimming took off 2 bases at V and 4 bases at J, with 12 bases between the two ends. CDR3 sequence (DNA): TGTGCCTGGAGTACCGGACATTCATACGAGCAGTACTTC. Protein sequence: CAWSTGHSYEQYF.

This clonotype showed up many times. The gene calls are TRBV4-2 and TRBJ2-2; a possible D gene is TRBD2 (6 bases). V dropped 5 bases and J dropped 4 bases, with 26 bases sitting between them. The germline CDR1 and CDR2 sequences are LGHNA and YNFKEQ. The CDR3 covers 19 residues. This CDR3 reads CASSNQPHTRSGGTGELFF. Here the CDR3 DNA reads TGTGCCAGCAGCAACCAACCCCATACCCGTAGCGGAGGCACCGGGGAGCTGTTTTTT.

The CDR3: CASSFRWTGGRSGANVLTF. DNA of the CDR3: TGTGCCAGCAGTTTCCGGTGGACAGGGGGCCGCTCTGGGGCCAACGTCCTGACTTTC. The chain links TRBV28 to TRBJ2-6; 11 bases line up with TRBD1. V lost 3 bases and J lost 0; bases outside the gene matches: 7. Looked up from germline, CDR1 is MDHEN and CDR2 is SYDVKM. This CDR3 region has 19 residues. Supplemented by reference TRBV28 and TRBJ2-6, the full variable domain reads DVKVTQSSRYLVKRTGEKVFLECVQDMDHENMFWYRQDPGLGLRLIYFSYDVKMKEKGDIPEGYSVSREKKERFSLILESASTNQTSMYLCASSFRWTGGRSGANVLTFGAGSRLTVL.

This clonotype came up a few times. The gene calls are TRBV5-1 and TRBJ2-4; 10 nucleotides line up with TRBD2. CDR3 length: 19 residues. Germline CDR1 reads SGHRS; CDR2 reads YFSETQ. The V and J ends lost 0 bases and 3 bases, in that order; junction bases with no gene match: 12. CDR3 DNA: TGCGCCAGCAGCTTGGATGGTCTAGCGGGAGATCCTAGCAAAAACATTCAGTACTTC. It translates to CASSLDGLAGDPSKNIQYF.